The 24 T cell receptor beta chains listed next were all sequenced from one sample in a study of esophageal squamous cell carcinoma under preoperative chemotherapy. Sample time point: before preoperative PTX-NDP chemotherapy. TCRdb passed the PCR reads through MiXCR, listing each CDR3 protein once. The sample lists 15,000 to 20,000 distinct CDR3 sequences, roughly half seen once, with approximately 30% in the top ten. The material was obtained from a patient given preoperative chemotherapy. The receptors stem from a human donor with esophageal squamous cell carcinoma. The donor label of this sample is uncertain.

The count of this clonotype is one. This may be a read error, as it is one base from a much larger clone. The CDR3 DNA reads TGTACCAGCTCACCGGGTGGGCAGGGTGCCTACGAGCAGTACTTC. Protein: CTSSPGGQGAYEQYF. The V call is TRBV18, the J call TRBJ2-7; weak D call: TRBD1 (5 bases). Per germline, CDR1 KGHSH and CDR2 LQKENI. The CDR3 runs 15 residues.

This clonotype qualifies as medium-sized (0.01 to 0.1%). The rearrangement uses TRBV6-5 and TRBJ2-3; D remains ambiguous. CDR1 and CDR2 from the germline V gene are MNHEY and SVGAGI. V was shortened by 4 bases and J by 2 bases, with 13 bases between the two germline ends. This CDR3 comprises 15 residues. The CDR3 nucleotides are TGTGCCAGCAGTTCATTAGACTCCTTCACAGATACGCAGTATTTT. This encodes CASSSLDSFTDTQYF.

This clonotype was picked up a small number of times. The CDR3 is CASSPTRTSITETQYF. For the CDR3, the DNA is TGTGCCAGCAGCCCCACTCGGACATCTATCACGGAGACCCAGTACTTC. This chain links TRBV7-6 with TRBJ2-5, with D perhaps matching TRBD1 (5 bases). The ends were cut back, 5 bases at V and 5 bases at J, with 21 bases in the middle. This CDR3 has 16 residues. Germline V CDR1 and CDR2: SGHVS, FNYEAQ.

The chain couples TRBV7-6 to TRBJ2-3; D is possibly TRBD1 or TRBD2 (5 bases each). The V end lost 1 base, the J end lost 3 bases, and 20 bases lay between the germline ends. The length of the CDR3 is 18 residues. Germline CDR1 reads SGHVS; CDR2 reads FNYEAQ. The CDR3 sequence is CASSLGTAGGPRTDTQYF. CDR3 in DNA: TGTGCCAGCAGCTTAGGCACTGCTGGGGGACCTCGTACAGATACGCAGTATTTT.

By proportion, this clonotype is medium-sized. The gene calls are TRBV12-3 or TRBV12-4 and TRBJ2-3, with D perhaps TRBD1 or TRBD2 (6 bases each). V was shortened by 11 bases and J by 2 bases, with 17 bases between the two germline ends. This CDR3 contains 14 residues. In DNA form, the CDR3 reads TGTGCCTCCGGAGGGGGATATTCCACAGATACGCAGTATTTT. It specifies CASGGGYSTDTQYF.

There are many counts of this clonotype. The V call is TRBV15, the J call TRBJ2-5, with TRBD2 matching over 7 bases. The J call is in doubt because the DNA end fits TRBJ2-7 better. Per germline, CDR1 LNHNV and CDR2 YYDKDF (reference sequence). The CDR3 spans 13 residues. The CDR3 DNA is TGTGCCACCAGCCAAGGGCGGGGGTTCGAGCAGTACTTC. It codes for CATSQGRGFEQYF.

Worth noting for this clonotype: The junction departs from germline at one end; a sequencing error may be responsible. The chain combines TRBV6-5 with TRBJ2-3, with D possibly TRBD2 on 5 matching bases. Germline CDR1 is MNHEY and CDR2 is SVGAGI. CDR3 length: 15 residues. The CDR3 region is CASTSEAASTGTQFF. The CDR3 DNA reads TGTGCCAGCACTTCCGAGGCTGCTAGCACCGGTACGCAGTTTTTT.

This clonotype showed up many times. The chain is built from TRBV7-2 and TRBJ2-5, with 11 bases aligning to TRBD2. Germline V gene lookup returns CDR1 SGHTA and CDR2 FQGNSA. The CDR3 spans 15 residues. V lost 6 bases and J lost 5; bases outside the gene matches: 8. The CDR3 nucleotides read TGTGCCAGCAGTATCTCGGGACTAGCGGTGGAGACCCAGTACTTC. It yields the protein CASSISGLAVETQYF.

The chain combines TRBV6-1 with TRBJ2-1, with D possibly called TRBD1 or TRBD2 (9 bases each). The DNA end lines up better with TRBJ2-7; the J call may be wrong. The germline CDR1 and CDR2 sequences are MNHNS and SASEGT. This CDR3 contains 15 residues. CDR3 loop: CASSLAGTGTYEQYF. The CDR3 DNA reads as TGTGCCAGCAGCCTAGCGGGGACAGGGACCTACGAGCAGTACTTC.

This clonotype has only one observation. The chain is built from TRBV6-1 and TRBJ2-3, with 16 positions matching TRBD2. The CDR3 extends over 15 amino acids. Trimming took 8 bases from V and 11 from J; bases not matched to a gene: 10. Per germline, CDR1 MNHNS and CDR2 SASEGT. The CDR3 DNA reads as TGTGCCAGCGGGACTAGCGGGAGGGCCCCCGGGAAGCAGTATTTT. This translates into CASGTSGRAPGKQYF.

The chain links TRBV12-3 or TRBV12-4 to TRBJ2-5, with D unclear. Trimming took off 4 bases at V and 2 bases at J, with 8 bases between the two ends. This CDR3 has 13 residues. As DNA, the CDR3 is TGTGCCAGCAGTTGGGCTTATCAAGAGACCCAGTACTTC. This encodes CASSWAYQETQYF.

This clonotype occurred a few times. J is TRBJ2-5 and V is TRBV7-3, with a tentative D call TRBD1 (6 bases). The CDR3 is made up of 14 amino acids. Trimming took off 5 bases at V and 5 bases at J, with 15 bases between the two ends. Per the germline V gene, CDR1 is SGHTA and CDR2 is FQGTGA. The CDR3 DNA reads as TGTGCCAGCAGCCCCACAGGGATCGGGGAGACCCAGTACTTC. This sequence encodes CASSPTGIGETQYF.

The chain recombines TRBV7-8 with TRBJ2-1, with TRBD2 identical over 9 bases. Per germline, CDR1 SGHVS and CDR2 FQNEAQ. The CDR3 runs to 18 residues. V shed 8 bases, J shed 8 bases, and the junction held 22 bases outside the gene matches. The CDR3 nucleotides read TGTGCCAGCTCCGAGGGCGGGCGGGCTAGCGGGACGGGAGATGAGCAGTTCTTC. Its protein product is CASSEGGRASGTGDEQFF.

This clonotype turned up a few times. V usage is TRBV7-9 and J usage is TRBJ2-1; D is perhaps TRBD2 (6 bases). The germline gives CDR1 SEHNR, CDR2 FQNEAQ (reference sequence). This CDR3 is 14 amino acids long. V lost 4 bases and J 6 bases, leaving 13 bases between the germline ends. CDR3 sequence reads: CASSSGTQSNEQFF. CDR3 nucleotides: TGTGCCAGCAGCTCAGGGACTCAAAGCAATGAGCAGTTCTTC.

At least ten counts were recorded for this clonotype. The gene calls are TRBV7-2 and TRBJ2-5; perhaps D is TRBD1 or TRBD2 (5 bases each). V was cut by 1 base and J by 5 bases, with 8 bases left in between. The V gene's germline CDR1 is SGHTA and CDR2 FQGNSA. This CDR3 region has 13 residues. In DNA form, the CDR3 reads TGTGCCAGCAGCTTAGGGGGGTTGGAGACCCAGTACTTC. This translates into CASSLGGLETQYF.

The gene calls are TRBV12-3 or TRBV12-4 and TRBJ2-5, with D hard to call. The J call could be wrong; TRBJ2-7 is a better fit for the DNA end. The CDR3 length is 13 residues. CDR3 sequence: CASRRSATYEQYF. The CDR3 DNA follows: TGTGCCAGCAGGCGGTCAGCGACCTACGAGCAGTACTTC.

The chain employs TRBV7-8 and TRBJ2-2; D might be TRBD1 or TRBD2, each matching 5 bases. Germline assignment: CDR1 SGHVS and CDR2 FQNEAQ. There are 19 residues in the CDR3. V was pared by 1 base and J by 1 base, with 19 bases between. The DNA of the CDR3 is TGTGCCAGCAGCTTAGTTAGTTTTTGGGGGACGCTGAACACCGGGGAGCTGTTTTTT. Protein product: CASSLVSFWGTLNTGELFF.

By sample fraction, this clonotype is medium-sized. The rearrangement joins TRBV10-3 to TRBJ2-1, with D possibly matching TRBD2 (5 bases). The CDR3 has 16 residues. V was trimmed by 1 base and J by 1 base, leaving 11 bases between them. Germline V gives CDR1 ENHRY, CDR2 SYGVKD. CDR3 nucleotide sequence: TGTGCCATCAGTGAGTATCCCGGGGAATCCTACAATGAGCAGTTCTTC. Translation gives CAISEYPGESYNEQFF.

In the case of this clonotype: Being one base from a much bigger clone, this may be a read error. The chain's CDR3 is CASRGLVNEQYF. The DNA of the CDR3 is TGTGCCAGCAGGGGACTGGTGAATGAGCAGTACTTC. The rearrangement joins TRBV5-6 to TRBJ2-5, with TRBD2 as a possible D gene (6 bases). The CDR3 consists of 12 residues. CDR1 and CDR2 from the germline V gene are SGHDT and YYEEEE. The germline V and J ends were trimmed by 5 bases and 11 bases, with 16 bases remaining between them.

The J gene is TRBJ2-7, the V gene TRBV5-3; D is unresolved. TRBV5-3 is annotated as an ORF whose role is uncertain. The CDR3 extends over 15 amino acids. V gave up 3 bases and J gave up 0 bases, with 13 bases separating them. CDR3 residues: CARSWRPYDSYEQYF. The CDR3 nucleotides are TGTGCCAGAAGCTGGCGACCCTACGACTCCTACGAGCAGTACTTC.

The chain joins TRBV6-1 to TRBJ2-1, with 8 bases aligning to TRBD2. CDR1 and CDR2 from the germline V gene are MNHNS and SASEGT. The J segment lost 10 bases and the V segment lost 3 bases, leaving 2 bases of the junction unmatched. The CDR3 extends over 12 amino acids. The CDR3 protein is CASSDPGGEQFF. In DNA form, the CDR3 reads TGTGCCAGCAGTGACCCGGGGGGGGAGCAGTTCTTC.

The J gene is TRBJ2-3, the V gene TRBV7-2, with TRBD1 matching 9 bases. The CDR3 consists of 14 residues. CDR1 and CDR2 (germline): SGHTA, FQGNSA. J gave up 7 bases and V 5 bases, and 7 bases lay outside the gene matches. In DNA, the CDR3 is TGTGCCAGCAGCCCAGGGACAGGGTCCCATACGCAGTATTTT. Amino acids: CASSPGTGSHTQYF.

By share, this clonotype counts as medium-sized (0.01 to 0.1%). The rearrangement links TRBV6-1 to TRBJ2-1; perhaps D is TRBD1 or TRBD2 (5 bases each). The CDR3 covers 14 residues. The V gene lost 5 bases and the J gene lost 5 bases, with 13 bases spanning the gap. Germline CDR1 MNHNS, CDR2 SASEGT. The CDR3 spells CASSQGANHNEQFF. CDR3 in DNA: TGTGCCAGCAGTCAGGGAGCTAATCACAATGAGCAGTTCTTC.

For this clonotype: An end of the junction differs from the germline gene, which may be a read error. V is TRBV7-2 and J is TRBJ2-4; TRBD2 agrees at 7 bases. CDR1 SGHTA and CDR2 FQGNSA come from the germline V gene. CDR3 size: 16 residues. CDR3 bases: TGTGCCAGCACCGTGCGCGGGGGACGGATCAAAAACATCCAGTACTTC. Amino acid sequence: CASTVRGGRIKNIQYF.